The 17 T cell receptor beta chains below all came from one sample that was sequenced in a study of cytomegalovirus exposure and HLA in healthy donors. The PCR was carried out with 60 Vbeta primers and 13 Jbeta primers. Some clones are missing from TCRdb's copy, which holds only in-frame ones; the method was immunoSEQ multiplex PCR. The sample yields about 150,000 clones, about 82% seen once. The sequenced material came from PBMCs. The origin of the receptors is a female donor in good health and CMV-seropositive.

This chain uses TRBV6-6 with TRBJ1-4, with 9 bases matching TRBD1. Germline V lookup: CDR1 MNHNY, CDR2 SVGAGI (reference sequence). With 2 bases clipped from V and 3 bases from J, the junction kept 1 base outside the gene matches. The CDR3 is 15 amino acids. The CDR3 nucleotides read TGTGCCAGCAGTTACGACAGGGGGGCTAATGAAAAACTGTTTTTT. This encodes CASSYDRGANEKLFF.

The chain employs TRBV4-1 and TRBJ2-2, with 7 nucleotides matching TRBD1. V gave up 6 bases and J gave up 5 bases; unmatched junction bases: 9. Germline V gene sequence: CDR1 MGHRA, CDR2 YSYEKL. CDR3 length: 15 residues. The CDR3: CASRHRQGQTGELFF. The DNA of the CDR3 is TGCGCCAGCAGACACAGACAGGGTCAGACCGGGGAGCTGTTTTTT.

V and J are TRBV6-4 and TRBJ2-1; TRBD1 matches 7 bases. J lost 0 bases, V lost 6 bases, and 5 bases had no gene match. The CDR3 totals 15 residues. CDR1 is MRHNA, CDR2 SNTAGT, per germline. CDR3 protein: CASSPTGYSYNEQFF. CDR3 in DNA: TGTGCCAGCAGCCCGACAGGGTACTCCTACAATGAGCAGTTCTTC.

V usage is TRBV19 and J usage is TRBJ1-2; TRBD1 matches at 7 bases. V lost 7 bases to trimming and J lost 3 bases; unmatched junction nucleotides: 5. The CDR3 length is 13 residues. Germline CDR1 is LNHDA and CDR2 is SQIVND (reference sequence). The CDR3 DNA sequence: TGTGCCAGTAACATTCAGGGGGACTATGGCTACACCTTC. It codes for CASNIQGDYGYTF.

This clone was seen just once. V usage is TRBV6-5 and J usage is TRBJ2-7; 10 bases are shared with TRBD1. CDR3 length: 15 amino acids. Germline V lookup: CDR1 MNHEY, CDR2 SVGAGI. V shed 4 bases and J 5 bases; nucleotides not matched to a gene: 8. The CDR3: CASSSGTGVLHEQYF. The CDR3 DNA is TGTGCCAGCAGTTCCGGGACAGGGGTTCTCCACGAGCAGTACTTC.

The chain combines TRBV19 with TRBJ2-5; 7 bases are a match to TRBD1. The end of the DNA aligns better with TRBJ2-7, so the J call may be wrong. Germline CDR1 and CDR2: LNHDA and SQIVND (reference sequence). The CDR3 spans 15 residues. This CDR3 reads CASSMGRGSSYEQYF. The CDR3 nucleotides are TGTGCCAGTAGTATGGGCAGGGGGAGCTCCTACGAGCAGTACTTC.

This chain uses TRBV5-4 with TRBJ2-5; the match to TRBD2 covers 7 bases. V was pared by 2 bases and J by 2 bases, with 6 bases of the junction left unmatched. This CDR3 comprises 15 residues. Germline values: CDR1 SGHNT, CDR2 YYREEE (reference sequence). CDR3 DNA sequence: TGTGCCAGCAGCTTACCCGGGGGGAGACAAGAGACCCAGTACTTC. It encodes CASSLPGGRQETQYF.

The CDR3 loop reads CASSPILLNEQFF. In nucleotides, the CDR3 is TGTGCCAGCTCACCAATCTTACTCAATGAGCAGTTCTTC. This chain uses TRBV18 with TRBJ2-1, with D unclear. CDR3 length equals 13 residues. V was shortened by 2 bases and J by 6 bases, with 8 bases between the two germline ends. In germline, CDR1 is KGHSH, CDR2 LQKENI.

The genes are TRBV27 and TRBJ2-1, with TRBD1 identical over 8 bases. The CDR3 runs to 16 residues. Germline V gene lookup returns CDR1 MNHEY and CDR2 SMNVEV (reference sequence). V lost 4 bases and J lost 0; bases outside the gene matches: 5. CDR3: CASSSRGPFSYNEQFF. CDR3 bases: TGTGCCAGCAGTTCCAGGGGGCCATTCTCCTACAATGAGCAGTTCTTC.

V gene TRBV5-4 combines with J gene TRBJ1-1; 8 positions agree with TRBD1. V shed 4 bases and J 1 base; nucleotides not matched to a gene: 9. The germline gives CDR1 SGHNT, CDR2 YYREEE (reference sequence). The CDR3 is 16 amino acids. CDR3 sequence: CASSPIPGQANTEAFF. The CDR3, as DNA: TGTGCCAGCAGCCCGATCCCGGGACAGGCGAACACTGAAGCTTTCTTT.

This clone was seen more than once but under ten times. The J gene is TRBJ1-5, the V gene TRBV28, with D tentatively TRBD1 (5 bases). This CDR3 is built from 13 residues. Germline-derived CDR1 and CDR2 are MDHEN and SYDVKM. CDR3 loop: CANGGGGNQPQHF. The CDR3 bases are TGTGCAAACGGTGGAGGGGGCAATCAGCCCCAGCATTTT.

V gene TRBV7-3 combines with J gene TRBJ1-1; 8 bases agree with TRBD1. The germline CDR1 and CDR2 sequences are SGHTA and FQGTGA. V dropped 3 bases and J dropped 2; count of bases not matched to a gene: 2. This CDR3 is 14 amino acids long. The CDR3 DNA follows: TGTGCCAGCAGCTTGACAGGGGTTAACACTGAAGCTTTCTTT. Translating gives CASSLTGVNTEAFF.

The V call is TRBV29-1, the J call TRBJ2-7, with 8 bases that match TRBD2. V dropped 5 bases and J dropped 6; count of bases not matched to a gene: 6. This CDR3 has 12 amino acids. Germline CDR1 and CDR2: SQVTM and ANQGSEA. This CDR3 reads CSVQGTSREQYF. Here the CDR3 DNA reads TGCAGCGTTCAAGGGACTAGTCGCGAGCAGTACTTC.

The chain has TRBV7-8 and TRBJ1-5, with a weak D call TRBD1 (5 bases). Germline V gene lookup returns CDR1 SGHVS and CDR2 FQNEAQ. The ends were cut back, 1 base at V and 0 bases at J, with 19 bases in the middle. The CDR3 contains 19 residues. Here the CDR3 reads CASSLVAYLTDYSNQPQHF. The CDR3, as DNA: TGTGCCAGCAGCTTAGTAGCATACCTGACAGATTATAGCAATCAGCCCCAGCATTTT.

This clone was observed a handful of times. The sample holds other DNA sequences that translate to the same CDR3. The V gene is TRBV28, the J gene TRBJ2-1, with a weak D call TRBD2 (5 bases). The germline V gene has CDR1 MDHEN and CDR2 SYDVKM. Trimming stripped 3 bases from V and 10 bases from J, with 7 bases between. CDR3 size: 11 residues. The CDR3, as DNA: TGTGCCAGCAGTTTCCGAGGGGAGCAGTTCTTC. This gives the protein CASSFRGEQFF.

The chain carries TRBV19 and TRBJ2-2, with 12 bases fitting TRBD2. The CDR3 consists of 17 residues. V was pared by 6 bases and J by 3 bases, with 8 bases of the junction left unmatched. The germline CDR1 and CDR2 sequences are LNHDA and SQIVND (reference sequence). The CDR3 loop reads CASRGLAGGSHTGELFF. The CDR3 region has the DNA TGTGCCAGTAGAGGTCTAGCGGGAGGGTCCCACACCGGGGAGCTGTTTTTT.

In regard to this clone: The same CDR3 is also encoded by other DNA sequences in this sample. The chain recombines TRBV29-1 with TRBJ1-5, with 9 bases matching TRBD1. The V gene's germline CDR1 is SQVTM and CDR2 ANQGSEA. CDR3 length: 12 amino acids. With V trimmed by 6 bases and J by 4 bases, 1 base remained unmatched. In nucleotides, the CDR3 is TGCAGCGTGGGGACAGGGAATCAGCCCCAGCATTTT. This codes for CSVGTGNQPQHF.